This TCR beta chain was captured in a study of cytomegalovirus exposure and HLA in healthy donors. Notes on the study in general: At a 0.05 false discovery rate, a later analysis found approximately 17,000 TCR beta sequences to be associated with HLA alleles. It was likely that a cluster of highly shared sequence variants was a sequencing artifact. The authors excluded some V segments, including TRBV6-2 and TRBV6-3, as indistinguishable. Confirmation in vitro established that a few CMV-associated chains were specific for CMV antigens.

V lost 3 bases, J lost 2 bases, and 1 base stayed unmatched. The germline V gene has CDR1 SGHRS and CDR2 YFSETQ. This CDR3 contains 13 residues. To note about this clone: Its antigen remains unknown.

The PCR was carried out with 60 Vbeta primers and 13 Jbeta primers. Assay: immunoSEQ multiplex PCR; the TCRdb copy retains only in-frame clones and omits some. The sample shows 150,000 to 200,000 clones, around 75% of them seen only once. The genes are TRBV5-1 and TRBJ2-5, with 7 bases lining up with TRBD2. This sequence originates from a woman aged 45-59 years in good health and CMV-seronegative. Sequencing was done on a sample of PBMCs. CDR3 nucleotides: TGCGCCAGCAGCTCGGGGGGTCAAGAGACCCAGTACTTC. Protein product: CASSSGGQETQYF.